These 13 T cell receptor beta chains originate from one sample sequenced in a study of T cells after yellow fever vaccination. In TCRdb, the 5' RACE reads were re-called with MiXCR into one record per CDR3 protein. The table records 500,000 to 700,000 distinct CDR3 sequences, roughly 21% of them present only once. This material consisted of PBMCs, taken 15 days after the yellow fever booster vaccination. Source of these receptors: a man aged 25 to 40 who received the YFV17D yellow fever vaccine.

This clonotype was counted between two and nine times. The chain joins TRBV29-1 to TRBJ2-1, with 8 bases identical to TRBD1. The CDR3 consists of 16 residues. The V and J ends lost 7 bases and 0 bases, in that order; junction bases with no gene match: 11. Germline CDR1 reads SQVTM; CDR2 reads ANQGSEA. CDR3 in DNA: TGCAGCGCCCGACTCCAGGGGGCCTCCTCCTACAATGAGCAGTTCTTC. Its translation: CSARLQGASSYNEQFF.

The V and J genes are TRBV5-1 and TRBJ2-7; 7 bases map to TRBD1. In germline, CDR1 is SGHRS, CDR2 YFSETQ. The V and J ends lost 3 bases and 4 bases, in that order; junction bases with no gene match: 4. The CDR3 has 13 residues. CDR3 in DNA: TGCGCCAGCAGCTACGGACAGGTTTACGAGCAGTACTTC. It is translated as CASSYGQVYEQYF.

The CDR3 sequence: CASSVGMQETQYF. The DNA for the CDR3 is TGTGCCAGCAGCGTAGGGATGCAAGAGACCCAGTACTTC. The chain links TRBV9 to TRBJ2-5; no clear D gene. The CDR3 sequence is 13 residues long. The V end was cut by 0 bases, the J end by 2 bases, with 5 bases between. Germline values: CDR1 SGDLS, CDR2 YYNGEE.

The chain employs TRBV12-3 or TRBV12-4 and TRBJ1-4; perhaps TRBD1 as D (6 bases). The germline V and J ends were trimmed by 6 bases and 6 bases, with 14 bases remaining between them. This CDR3 is built from 14 residues. The CDR3 loop is CASSRQGRHEKLFF. In nucleotides, the CDR3 is TGTGCCAGCAGCCGGCAGGGGAGGCATGAAAAACTGTTTTTT.

This clonotype came up a few times. This chain connects TRBV24-1 to TRBJ2-3; TRBD1 matches at 8 bases. Germline CDR1 KGHDR, CDR2 SFDVKD. The J segment lost 1 base and the V segment lost 5 bases, leaving 7 bases of the junction unmatched. The CDR3 length is 16 residues. The CDR3, as DNA: TGTGCCACCAGTGGACCCGAGACAGGGGGCACAGATACGCAGTATTTT. Translating gives CATSGPETGGTDTQYF.

This clonotype was observed many times. The V and J genes are TRBV24-1 and TRBJ2-3; D ambiguous. The V and J ends lost 5 bases and 2 bases respectively, with 4 bases between them. The CDR3 has 12 residues. CDR1 KGHDR and CDR2 SFDVKD come from the germline V gene. The CDR3 reads CATSGSTDTQYF. For the CDR3, the DNA is TGTGCCACCAGTGGATCCACAGATACGCAGTATTTT.

This chain joins TRBV7-9 and TRBJ1-4; perhaps TRBD1 as D (5 bases). Germline V gene data show CDR1 as SEHNR and CDR2 as FQNEAQ (reference sequence). Trimming pared 7 bases from V and 8 bases from J, leaving 14 bases between. The length of the CDR3 is 13 residues. CDR3 protein: CASTRGGQEKLFF. For the CDR3, the DNA is TGTGCCAGCACACGGGGCGGTCAAGAAAAACTGTTTTTT.

The V and J genes are TRBV6-5 and TRBJ1-6; 8 nucleotides align to TRBD1. Trimming took 2 bases from V and 10 from J; bases not matched to a gene: 7. The CDR3 is 15 residues long. Germline CDR1 MNHEY, CDR2 SVGAGI. The CDR3 DNA follows: TGTGCCAGCAGTTACCACTCGACAGGGGAATCACCCCTCCACTTT. Amino acid sequence: CASSYHSTGESPLHF.

This clonotype has a count of ten or more. This chain joins TRBV12-3 or TRBV12-4 and TRBJ2-7; D is undetermined. V gave up 3 bases and J gave up 6 bases, with 15 bases separating them. The CDR3 loop spans 14 amino acids. CDR3 sequence: CASSFRLPGVEQYF. The CDR3 DNA is TGTGCCAGCAGTTTTCGGCTCCCTGGTGTCGAGCAGTACTTC.

The rearrangement uses TRBV7-2 and TRBJ2-7, with TRBD2 identical over 7 bases. Germline V CDR1 and CDR2: SGHTA, FQGNSA. The length of the CDR3 is 14 residues. V lost 5 bases, J lost 4 bases, and 8 bases stayed unmatched. CDR3 coding DNA: TGTGCCAGCAGCCTAGGGGCTAGCGGTTACGAGCAGTACTTC. It encodes CASSLGASGYEQYF.

The V gene is TRBV11-2, the J gene TRBJ2-1; no firm D call. CDR3 length: 16 residues. From germline, CDR1 is SGHAT and CDR2 FQNNGV. The V end lost 1 base, the J end lost 3 bases, and 13 bases lay between the germline ends. As DNA, the CDR3 is TGTGCCAGCAGCTTAGGGCCAAATGAGTTCTACAATGAGCAGTTCTTC. Protein: CASSLGPNEFYNEQFF. Complete variable domain (other parts from reference TRBV11-2 and TRBJ2-1): EAGVAQSPRYKIIEKRQSVAFWCNPISGHATLYWYQQILGQGPKLLIQFQNNGVVDDSQLPKDRFSAERLKGVDSTLKIQPAKLEDSAVYLCASSLGPNEFYNEQFFGPGTRLTVL.

The chain has TRBV6-5 and TRBJ2-7; D remains ambiguous. CDR1 MNHEY and CDR2 SVGAGI come from the germline V gene. The V gene lost 0 bases and the J gene lost 5 bases, with 8 bases spanning the gap. This CDR3 is 13 amino acids long. The CDR3 sequence: CASSYSILNEQYF. The CDR3 DNA reads as TGTGCCAGCAGTTACTCGATCCTTAACGAGCAGTACTTC.

CDR3 in amino acids: CATSDDSGRALNEQFF. Written as DNA, the CDR3 is TGTGCCACCAGTGATGATAGCGGGAGGGCCTTAAATGAGCAGTTCTTC. This chain joins TRBV24-1 and TRBJ2-1; 11 nucleotides match TRBD2. The J segment lost 7 bases and the V segment lost 3 bases, leaving 7 bases of the junction unmatched. Per the germline V gene, CDR1 is KGHDR and CDR2 is SFDVKD. This CDR3 has 16 amino acids.